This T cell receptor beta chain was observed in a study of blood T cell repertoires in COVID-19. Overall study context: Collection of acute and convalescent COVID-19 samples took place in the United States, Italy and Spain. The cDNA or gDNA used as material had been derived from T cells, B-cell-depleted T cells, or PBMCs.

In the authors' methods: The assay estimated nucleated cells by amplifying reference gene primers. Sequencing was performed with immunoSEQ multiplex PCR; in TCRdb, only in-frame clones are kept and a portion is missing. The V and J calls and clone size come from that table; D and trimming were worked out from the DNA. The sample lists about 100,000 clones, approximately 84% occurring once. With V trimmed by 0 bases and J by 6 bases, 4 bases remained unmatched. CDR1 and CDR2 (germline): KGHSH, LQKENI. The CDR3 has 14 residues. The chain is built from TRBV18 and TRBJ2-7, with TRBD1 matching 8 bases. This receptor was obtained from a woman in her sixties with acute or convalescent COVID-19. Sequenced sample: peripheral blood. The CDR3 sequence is CASSPPAQGGEQYF. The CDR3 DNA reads TGTGCCAGCTCACCACCAGCACAGGGGGGCGAGCAGTACTTC. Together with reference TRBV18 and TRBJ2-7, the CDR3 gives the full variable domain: NAGVMQNPRHLVRRRGQEARLRCSPMKGHSHVYWYRQLPEEGLKFMVYLQKENIIDESGMPKERFSAEFPKEGPSILRIQQVVRGDSAAYFCASSPPAQGGEQYFGPGTRLTVT.